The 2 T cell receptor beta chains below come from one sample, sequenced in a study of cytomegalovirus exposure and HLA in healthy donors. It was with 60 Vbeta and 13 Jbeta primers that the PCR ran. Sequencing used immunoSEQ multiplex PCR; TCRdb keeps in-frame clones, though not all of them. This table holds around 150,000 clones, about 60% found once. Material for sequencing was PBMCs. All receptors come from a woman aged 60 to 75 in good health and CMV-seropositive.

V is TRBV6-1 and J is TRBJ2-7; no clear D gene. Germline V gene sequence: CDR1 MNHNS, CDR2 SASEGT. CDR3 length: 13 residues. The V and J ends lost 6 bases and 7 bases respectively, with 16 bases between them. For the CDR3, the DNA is TGTGCCAGCAGCGACTCGGAACTGTCAGAGCAGTACTTC. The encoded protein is CASSDSELSEQYF.

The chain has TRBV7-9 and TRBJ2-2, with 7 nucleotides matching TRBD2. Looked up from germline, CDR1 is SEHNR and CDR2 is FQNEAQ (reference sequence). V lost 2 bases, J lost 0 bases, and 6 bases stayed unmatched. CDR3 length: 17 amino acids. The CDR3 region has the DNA TGTGCCAGCAGCTTACGTCGCGGGAGCCCGAACACCGGGGAGCTGTTTTTT. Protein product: CASSLRRGSPNTGELFF.